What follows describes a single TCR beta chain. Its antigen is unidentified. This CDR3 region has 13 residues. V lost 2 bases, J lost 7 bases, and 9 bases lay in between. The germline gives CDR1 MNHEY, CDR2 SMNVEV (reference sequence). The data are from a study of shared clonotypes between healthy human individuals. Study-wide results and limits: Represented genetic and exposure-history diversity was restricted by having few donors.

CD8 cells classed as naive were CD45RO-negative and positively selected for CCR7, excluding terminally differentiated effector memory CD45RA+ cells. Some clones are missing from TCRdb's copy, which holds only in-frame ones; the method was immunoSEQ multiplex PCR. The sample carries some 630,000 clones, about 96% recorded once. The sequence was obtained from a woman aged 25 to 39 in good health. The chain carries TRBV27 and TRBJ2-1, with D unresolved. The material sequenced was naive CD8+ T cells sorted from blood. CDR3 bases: TGTGCCAGCAGTTTACTCGGAAGTAATGAGCAGTTCTTC. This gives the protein CASSLLGSNEQFF.